A selection of T cell receptor beta chains follows, all from one sample in a study of shared clonotypes between healthy human individuals. The method was immunoSEQ multiplex PCR; TCRdb's version includes in-frame clones alone and lacks a portion of them. The sample has more than 2,000,000 clones; approximately 90% are singletons. Sequencing was performed on naive CD4+ T cells sorted from blood. The receptor source for this set is a young man in good health. Each CDR3 is given with its conserved first and last residue. A D gene is named only where the DNA matches it firmly. A clone size is listed for some rows: how often the clone was seen (once, few, many), or a class if it is expanded.

size	V	D	J	CDR3	DNA
.	TRBV10-3	.	TRBJ1-1	CAISVRDMNTEAFF	TGTGCCATCAGTGTAAGGGATATGAACACTGAAGCTTTCTTT
.	TRBV7-2	.	TRBJ2-5	CASSRGQFAETQYF	TGTGCCAGCAGCCGTGGACAGTTTGCGGAGACCCAGTACTTC
.	TRBV21-1	.	TRBJ1-1	CASSKDRAYEAFF	TGTGCCAGCAGTAAAGACAGGGCTTATGAAGCTTTCTTT
.	TRBV5-4	TRBD2	TRBJ2-5	CASSFGLAGGQETQYF	TGTGCCAGCAGCTTTGGACTAGCGGGGGGGCAAGAGACCCAGTACTTC
once	TRBV28	.	TRBJ1-3	CATLVPQGRNTIYF	TGTGCCACCTTAGTACCCCAGGGTCGGAACACCATATATTTT
.	TRBV18	TRBD1	TRBJ2-4	CASSSLRTGTGKNIQYF	TGTGCCAGCTCATCCCTAAGGACAGGGACCGGCAAAAACATTCAGTACTTC
.	TRBV19	TRBD1	TRBJ2-7	CASSRQGAYEQYF	TGTGCCAGTAGTCGACAGGGGGCCTACGAGCAGTACTTC
.	TRBV11-3	.	TRBJ2-5	CASSLGGRDGETQYF	TGTGCCAGCAGCTTAGGCGGCAGGGATGGGGAGACCCAGTACTTC
.	TRBV19	.	TRBJ1-1	CASSILRGDTEAFF	TGTGCCAGTAGCATCCTTCGAGGGGACACTGAAGCTTTCTTT
.	TRBV9	.	TRBJ2-2	CASSVAGSNTGELFF	TGTGCCAGCAGCGTAGCGGGCAGTAACACCGGGGAGCTGTTTTTT
.	TRBV6-1	.	TRBJ1-5	CASSEQVGNQPQHF	TGTGCCAGCAGTGAACAAGTGGGCAATCAGCCCCAGCATTTT
.	TRBV4-1	TRBD2	TRBJ2-3	CASSQDLHGGGDGTQYF	TGCGCCAGCAGCCAAGATCTTCACGGGGGAGGGGATGGTACGCAGTATTTT
.	TRBV19	.	TRBJ1-5	CASTPEQAHQPQHF	TGTGCCAGTACCCCCGAACAGGCCCATCAGCCCCAGCATTTT
.	TRBV5-1	TRBD1	TRBJ1-3	CASSFLFQGAQPSTIYF	TGCGCCAGCAGCTTCCTGTTTCAGGGGGCCCAACCGTCGACCATATATTTT
.	TRBV10-3	TRBD2	TRBJ2-7	CAISESRGGELAGPLEQYF	TGTGCCATCAGTGAGTCACGAGGGGGAGAACTAGCGGGTCCGTTGGAGCAGTACTTC
.	TRBV18	TRBD1	TRBJ1-1	CASSSNRGTEAFF	TGTGCCAGCTCGTCTAACAGGGGAACTGAAGCTTTCTTT
.	TRBV19	.	TRBJ1-1	CASSLRGYQNTEAFF	TGTGCCAGTAGCTTAAGGGGATACCAAAACACTGAAGCTTTCTTT
.	TRBV5-1	TRBD1	TRBJ1-6	CASSSEGQGANSPLHF	TGCGCCAGCAGCTCAGAGGGACAGGGGGCAAATTCACCCCTCCACTTT
.	TRBV27	TRBD2	TRBJ2-5	CASSLTRGGRETQYF	TGTGCCAGCAGTTTAACCCGGGGGGGGCGTGAGACCCAGTACTTC
.	TRBV18	TRBD2	TRBJ2-3	CASSPGAGDSTDTQYF	TGTGCCAGCTCACCGGGAGCGGGAGATAGCACAGATACGCAGTATTTT
.	TRBV7-2	.	TRBJ2-3	CASSSLAGFTDTQYF	TGTGCCAGCAGCTCCCTGGCGGGGTTCACAGATACGCAGTATTTT
.	TRBV6-6	.	TRBJ1-2	CASSRGYRTNYGYTF	TGTGCCAGCAGTAGGGGATACCGCACTAACTATGGCTACACCTTC
once	TRBV30	.	TRBJ2-7	CAWGMGTGRFDEQYF	TGTGCCTGGGGTATGGGAACAGGTCGTTTCGACGAGCAGTACTTC
once	TRBV30	.	TRBJ1-2	CAWSVVGSGKDGYTF	TGTGCCTGGAGTGTTGTCGGGTCAGGGAAGGATGGCTACACCTTC
.	TRBV6-6	TRBD1	TRBJ2-3	CASDRGSTDTQYF	TGTGCCAGCGACAGGGGGTCGACAGATACGCAGTATTTT
.	TRBV18	.	TRBJ2-3	CASSPPEGLARPQYF	TGTGCCAGCTCACCACCCGAGGGACTGGCTCGGCCGCAGTATTTT
once	TRBV7-2	.	TRBJ2-2	CASSFGDTGELFF	TGTGCCAGCAGCTTTGGGGACACCGGGGAGCTGTTTTTT
.	TRBV7-2	TRBD1	TRBJ2-1	CASSQTDRGFGEQFF	TGTGCCAGCAGCCAAACGGACAGGGGATTCGGCGAGCAGTTCTTC
.	TRBV5-1	.	TRBJ2-7	CASSLQGGSYEQYF	TGCGCCAGCAGCTTACAGGGCGGCTCCTACGAGCAGTACTTC
.	TRBV5-1	TRBD2	TRBJ2-1	CASSLGTSINEQFF	TGCGCCAGCAGCTTGGGGACTAGTATCAATGAGCAGTTCTTC
.	TRBV7-3	.	TRBJ2-7	CASSRDPGSYEQYF	TGTGCCAGCAGCCGGGACCCCGGGTCCTACGAGCAGTACTTC
few	TRBV5-1	.	TRBJ1-5	CASSLGDIANQPQHF	TGCGCCAGCAGCTTGGGGGACATTGCCAATCAGCCCCAGCATTTT
.	TRBV19	.	TRBJ2-2	CASSMGGEIAGELFF	TGTGCCAGTAGTATGGGCGGGGAGATCGCCGGGGAGCTGTTTTTT
.	TRBV28	.	TRBJ1-1	CASSLRTRNTEAFF	TGTGCCAGCAGTTTACGGACTAGGAACACTGAAGCTTTCTTT
.	TRBV4-1	TRBD2	TRBJ2-1	CASSQGLAGGPNEQFF	TGCGCCAGCAGCCAGGGTCTAGCGGGGGGGCCGAATGAGCAGTTCTTC
.	TRBV6-1	.	TRBJ2-7	CASSGSGTVSYEQYF	TGTGCCAGCAGTGGGAGCGGGACAGTCTCCTACGAGCAGTACTTC
.	TRBV25-1	TRBD2	TRBJ2-3	CASSLAGDLTDTQYF	TGTGCCAGCAGTCTAGCGGGGGACCTCACAGATACGCAGTATTTT
.	TRBV7-6	.	TRBJ1-4	CASSLFPTGNEKLFF	TGTGCCAGCAGCTTATTTCCCACGGGGAATGAAAAACTGTTTTTT
.	TRBV12-5	.	TRBJ1-1	CASGLGQKNTEAFF	TGTGCTAGTGGTTTGGGACAGAAAAACACTGAAGCTTTCTTT
.	TRBV4-3	.	TRBJ1-5	CASSQSWGSNQPQHF	TGCGCCAGCAGCCAATCCTGGGGGAGCAATCAGCCCCAGCATTTT
.	TRBV27	.	TRBJ1-1	CASSYPGRHQNTEAFF	TGTGCCAGCAGTTACCCGGGCAGACACCAGAACACTGAAGCTTTCTTT
.	TRBV12-5	.	TRBJ2-1	CASGLGDRSSYNEQFF	TGTGCTAGTGGTTTGGGGGACCGGAGCTCCTACAATGAGCAGTTCTTC
.	TRBV18	TRBD1	TRBJ2-1	CASSGTGGAYNEQFF	TGTGCCAGCTCAGGAACAGGGGGCGCCTACAATGAGCAGTTCTTC
.	TRBV6-5	TRBD1	TRBJ1-2	CASSSTGGRYGYTF	TGTGCCAGCAGTTCTACAGGGGGCCGGTATGGCTACACCTTC
.	TRBV6-6	.	TRBJ1-5	CASCGDNQPQHF	TGTGCCAGCTGCGGGGACAATCAGCCCCAGCATTTT
.	TRBV7-2	.	TRBJ2-4	CASSLSREYIQYF	TGTGCCAGCAGCTTAAGCCGGGAGTACATTCAGTACTTC
few	TRBV29-1	.	TRBJ1-1	CSVSRQLMNTEAFF	TGCAGCGTTAGCCGACAGCTAATGAACACTGAAGCTTTCTTT
.	TRBV18	TRBD2	TRBJ2-7	CASSPPFLASGRYYEQYF	TGTGCCAGCTCACCACCGTTTTTGGCTAGCGGGAGATACTACGAGCAGTACTTC
.	TRBV29-1	.	TRBJ1-1	CSVEFGGMNTEAFF	TGCAGCGTTGAATTCGGGGGCATGAACACTGAAGCTTTCTTT
.	TRBV10-3	.	TRBJ2-7	CAISDGYEQYF	TGTGCCATCAGTGACGGGTACGAGCAGTACTTC
.	TRBV2	TRBD1	TRBJ1-2	CASLPDRAGYTF	TGTGCCAGCTTACCGGACAGGGCCGGCTACACCTTC
.	TRBV14	TRBD1	TRBJ2-4	CASPHLGTDHF	TGTGCCAGTCCCCACCTCGGGACAGATCACTTC
.	TRBV6-5	.	TRBJ1-1	CASSANTEAFF	TGTGCCAGCAGTGCTAACACTGAAGCTTTCTTT